This passage covers 30 T cell receptor beta chains from one sample sequenced in a study of Tregs in tolerant kidney transplant recipients. The nonmyeloablative bone marrow transplants came from related graft donors, with transient mixed chimerism. Method: immunoSEQ multiplex PCR; TCRdb's copy keeps in-frame clones and lacks some. This sample's clone table lists under 35,000 clones. This specimen was CD4+ T cells from blood (PBMCs), taken 24 months after the transplant. These TCRs come from a human patient who received a combined kidney and bone marrow transplant. Some T cells may have originated in the graft donor.

A note on this clone: The read ends 3 residues early relative to the CDR3; the germline J gene fills the gap. The chain combines TRBV20-1 with TRBJ2-1; 7 bases are shared with TRBD2. Germline lookup yields CDR1 DFQATT and CDR2 SNEGSKA (reference sequence). The trim removed 0 bases at V and 0 bases at J, leaving 8 bases unmatched. The CDR3 is made up of 17 amino acids. CDR3 bases read: TGCAGTGCTAGAGATCCCGGCGGGGGACCCTCCTACAATGAG. It specifies CSARDPGGGPSYNE. Given in full, the CDR3 is CSARDPGGGPSYNEQFF.

A remark on this clone: The read stops 3 residues short of the end of the CDR3; the missing end is completed from the germline J gene. The chain combines TRBV18 with TRBJ1-4; a possible D gene is TRBD1 (5 bases). The CDR3 is made up of 13 amino acids. Trimming shortened V by 5 bases and J by 6 bases, and 10 bases separated the two germline ends. CDR1 and CDR2 from the germline V gene are KGHSH and LQKENI. This chain's CDR3 is CASSAGGDEKLFF. Incomplete CDR3 DNA: TGTGCCAGCTCAGCCGGAGGGGATGAAAAA.

For this clone: The read ends 3 residues early relative to the CDR3; the germline J gene fills the gap. V is TRBV5-1 and J is TRBJ2-1; D is uncertain. This CDR3 has 18 residues. The V end was cut by 2 bases, the J end by 5 bases, with 23 bases between. Germline V gene sequence: CDR1 SGHRS, CDR2 YFSETQ. CDR3 DNA, as far as it was read: TGCGCCAGCAGCTTTAAGATCCCCTTCGAAGGGCCAAACAATGAG. Translated: CASSFKIPFEGPNNE. The whole CDR3 reads CASSFKIPFEGPNNEQFF.

A note on this clone: The read gets to within 3 residues of the CDR3 end, and the germline J gene fills in the rest. The chain recombines TRBV7-6 with TRBJ2-1, with TRBD2 matching 12 bases. Germline CDR1 reads SGHVS; CDR2 reads FNYEAQ. The junction had 12 bases not matched to a gene; V was cut back by 3 bases and J by 9 bases. There are 17 residues in the CDR3. Here the CDR3 reads CASSLGSGLAGGLEQFF. The DNA read from the CDR3 is TGTGCCAGCAGCTTGGGATCCGGGCTAGCGGGAGGGCTTGAG.

The DNA read from the CDR3 is TGTGCCTGGACCCGGTGGGGGGGGGCTGGAAACACC. This gives the protein CAWTRWGGAGNT. The complete CDR3 protein is CAWTRWGGAGNTIYF. The chain links TRBV30 to TRBJ1-3; D might be TRBD1 (5 bases). From the germline J gene comes the end of the CDR3, since the read stops 3 residues before it. Between the trimmed V and J ends, which lost 4 bases and 2 bases, there was a span of 15 bases. Germline CDR1 is GTSNPN and CDR2 is SVGIG (reference sequence). The CDR3 length is 15 residues.

A word on this clone: The missing CDR3 end, 3 residues past where the read stops, is filled in from the germline J gene. V is TRBV10-3 and J is TRBJ2-5, with D perhaps matching TRBD2 (6 bases). V was pared by 6 bases and J by 1 base, with 9 bases between. Germline loops: CDR1 ENHRY, CDR2 SYGVKD. The CDR3 sequence is 13 residues long. CDR3 DNA, as far as it was read: TGTGCCATCAGCACGGGGGTCCAAGAGACC. Its translation is CAISTGVQET. The entire CDR3 protein reads CAISTGVQETQYF.

Worth noting for this clone: The CDR3 is cut off 3 residues early in the read; its end comes from the germline J gene. V is TRBV10-3 and J is TRBJ2-7; 7 bases match TRBD2. This CDR3 is 12 amino acids long. V was clipped by 8 bases and J by 3 bases; unmatched bases: 4. The germline V gene has CDR1 ENHRY and CDR2 SYGVKD. CDR3 bases read: TGTGCCATCTCAGCGGGGTTCTACGAG. Its translation is CAISAGFYE. Given in full, the CDR3 is CAISAGFYEQYF.

In the case of this clone: The read terminates 3 residues before the CDR3 end, so the remaining end is supplied by the germline J gene. The gene calls are TRBV29-1 and TRBJ1-2; possible D gene TRBD1, 6 bases. The CDR3 length is 12 residues. Looked up from germline, CDR1 is SQVTM and CDR2 is ANQGSEA. CDR3: CSGLTGRWGYTF. The covered CDR3 bases are TGCAGCGGCCTTACAGGGAGGTGGGGC. The full variable domain, in which reference TRBV29-1 and TRBJ1-2 provide the parts outside the CDR3, is SAVISQKPSRDICQRGTSLTIQCQVDSQVTMMFWYRQQPGQSLTLIATANQGSEATYESGFVIDKFPISRPNLTFSTLTVSNMSPEDSSIYLCSGLTGRWGYTFGSGTRLTVV.

Concerning this clone: Sequence at one end of the junction differs from germline and may be a read error. The read halts 3 residues ahead of the CDR3 end, with the missing end drawn from the germline J gene. The rearrangement uses TRBV20-1 and TRBJ2-1; 11 bases are a match to TRBD1. Looked up from germline, CDR1 is DFQATT and CDR2 is SNEGSKA (reference sequence). The CDR3 length is 14 residues. CDR3: CSARGTGGRNEQFF. The CDR3 bases that were read are TGCAGTGCGAGAGGGACAGGGGGTAGGAATGAG.

With regard to this clone: The observed sequence ends 3 residues before the CDR3 terminus, with the missing tail filled in from the germline J gene. The rearrangement joins TRBV7-9 to TRBJ1-2; the match to TRBD1 covers 8 bases. Germline V gene sequence: CDR1 SEHNR, CDR2 FQNEAQ (reference sequence). The CDR3 loop spans 14 amino acids. Trimming took 4 bases from V and 5 from J; bases not matched to a gene: 6. CDR3 bases read: TGTGCCAGCAGCTCGGGACAGGTTATTTATGGC. Protein sequence: CASSSGQVIYG. The entire CDR3 sequence reads CASSSGQVIYGYTF.

As for this clone: Coverage ceases 3 residues before the CDR3 finishes, and the germline J gene fills in the end. Other DNA sequences in this specimen translate into the identical CDR3. The chain has TRBV18 and TRBJ2-7, with 7 bases identical to TRBD1. Per germline, CDR1 KGHSH and CDR2 LQKENI. Unmatched junction bases numbered 7, after V lost 2 bases and J lost 3 bases. The CDR3 has 15 residues. CDR3 amino acids: CASSPTAGGSYEQYF. The CDR3 DNA, read in part, is TGTGCCAGCTCACCAACGGCAGGGGGAAGCTACGAG.

On this clone itself: Read coverage stops 3 residues before the CDR3 terminus; the germline J gene supplies the remainder. The chain uses TRBV7-7 and TRBJ2-1; 9 positions match TRBD2. This CDR3 has 17 residues. Germline trimming cut 1 base from V and 2 bases from J; bases unmatched to any gene: 6. Germline CDR1 and CDR2: SSHAT and FNYEAQ (reference sequence). The sequenced part of the CDR3 DNA is TGTGCCAGCAGCTTAGGGGGACTAGCCTCCACCTACAATGAG. Its protein is CASSLGGLASTYNE. The full-length CDR3 reads as CASSLGGLASTYNEQFF.

With respect to this clone: The read terminates 3 residues before the CDR3 end, so the remaining end is supplied by the germline J gene. The genes are TRBV23-1 and TRBJ1-2; D is unclear. TRBV23-1 is identified as an open reading frame with a role that is uncertain. V gave up 0 bases and J gave up 0 bases, with 5 bases separating them. The CDR3 totals 14 residues. Incomplete CDR3 DNA: TGCGCCAGCAGTCAATCAGGGTCTAACTATGGC. This codes for CASSQSGSNYG. The complete CDR3 reads CASSQSGSNYGYTF.

In regard to this clone: The read terminates 3 residues before the CDR3 end, so the remaining end is supplied by the germline J gene. The chain couples TRBV20-1 to TRBJ2-3; 8 bases align to TRBD2. This CDR3 is 15 amino acids long. Germline V gives CDR1 DFQATT, CDR2 SNEGSKA (reference sequence). Trimming took 6 bases from V and 1 from J; bases not matched to a gene: 9. CDR3 DNA, as far as it was read: TGCAGTGCCCTTCCCCAACTAGCGGGCACAGATACG. Residues: CSALPQLAGTDT. The full CDR3 protein reads CSALPQLAGTDTQYF.

As to this clone: Sequencing ends 3 residues short of the CDR3 end; the germline J gene provides the rest. The genes are TRBV7-2 and TRBJ2-3; D ambiguous. V shed 2 bases and J shed 2 bases, with 8 bases lying between them. This CDR3 spans 14 amino acids. The germline CDR1 and CDR2 sequences are SGHTA and FQGNSA. CDR3 DNA, as far as it was read: TGTGCCAGCAGCTTAAGGTTGGCCACAGATACG. This sequence encodes CASSLRLATDT. The entire CDR3 is CASSLRLATDTQYF.

Concerning this clone: The read ends 3 residues early relative to the CDR3; the germline J gene fills the gap. The J gene is TRBJ1-1, the V gene TRBV30, with D perhaps matching TRBD1 (5 bases). CDR1 is GTSNPN, CDR2 SVGIG, per germline (reference sequence). Trimming stripped 2 bases from V and 5 bases from J, with 15 bases between. The CDR3 runs to 14 residues. The CDR3 bases that were read are TGTGCCTGGAGTACCCGGAGGGGTTGGACTGAA. Protein sequence: CAWSTRRGWTE. The full CDR3 reads CAWSTRRGWTEAFF.

Remarks on this clone: The CDR3 goes on 3 residues after the read ends, and that part is filled in from the germline J gene. V usage is TRBV20-1 and J usage is TRBJ2-3; 7 positions match TRBD2. Trimming cost V 6 bases and J 0 bases; bases outside gene matches: 9. The CDR3 length is 15 residues. Germline V lookup: CDR1 DFQATT, CDR2 SNEGSKA (reference sequence). Partial CDR3 DNA: TGCAGTGCCCATGGGGCTAGCGGAAGCACAGATACG. Its protein product is CSAHGASGSTDT. In full, the CDR3 reads CSAHGASGSTDTQYF.

For this clone: A junction boundary mismatches the germline segment, possibly from a read error. The CDR3 end lies 3 residues beyond the end of the read and is filled in from the germline J gene. The rearrangement uses TRBV2 and TRBJ1-3; no reliable D call. The V gene's germline CDR1 is SNHLY and CDR2 FYNNEI. The CDR3 covers 13 residues. CDR3 bases read: TGTGCCAGCAGGGAAGACTTGGGAAACACC. Protein sequence: CASREDLGNT. In full, the CDR3 reads CASREDLGNTIYF.

As concerns this clone: The read comes to an end 3 residues before the CDR3 does, leaving the germline J gene to fill in the end. The chain combines TRBV19 with TRBJ2-7; 12 bases map to TRBD2. CDR1 and CDR2 from the germline V gene are LNHDA and SQIVND (reference sequence). The CDR3 spans 14 residues. The ends lost 6 bases at V and 2 bases at J; junction bases unmatched: 2. CDR3 region: CASSRTSGTYEQYF. Partial CDR3 DNA: TGTGCCAGTAGCCGGACTAGCGGGACCTACGAG. Full variable domain (remainder filled in from reference TRBV19 and TRBJ2-7): DGGITQSPKYLFRKEGQNVTLSCEQNLNHDAMYWYRQDPGQGLRLIYYSQIVNDFQKGDIAEGYSVSREKKESFPLTVTSAQKNPTAFYLCASSRTSGTYEQYFGPGTRLTVT.

Regarding this clone: The read gets to within 3 residues of the CDR3 end, and the germline J gene fills in the rest. This chain links TRBV20-1 with TRBJ2-1; TRBD2 matches 9 bases. Germline V gene sequence: CDR1 DFQATT, CDR2 SNEGSKA (reference sequence). Germline trimming cut 3 bases from V and 3 bases from J; bases unmatched to any gene: 6. CDR3 length: 15 residues. The CDR3 DNA, read in part, is TGCAGTGCTAGGTCTAGCGGGAACCTCTACAATGAG. Residues: CSARSSGNLYNE. The CDR3 reads in full as CSARSSGNLYNEQFF.

On this clone: The read finishes 3 residues shy of the CDR3 end, and the germline J gene is used to complete it. The chain couples TRBV4-1 to TRBJ1-2, with D possibly being TRBD1 (5 bases). This CDR3 has 14 residues. V gave up 1 base and J gave up 2 bases, with 8 bases separating them. Per the germline V gene, CDR1 is MGHRA and CDR2 is YSYEKL. The CDR3 loop is CASSQGGGNYGYTF. The DNA read from the CDR3 is TGCGCCAGCAGCCAAGGTGGGGGGAACTATGGC.

CDR3 protein: CASSLNQGHMPGNTIYF. The DNA read from the CDR3 is TGCGCCAGCAGCTTGAACCAGGGACATATGCCCGGAAACACC. The V and J genes are TRBV5-1 and TRBJ1-3, with D possibly TRBD1 on 6 matching bases. Sequencing ends 3 residues short of the CDR3 end; the germline J gene provides the rest. CDR3 size: 17 residues. The V gene lost 1 base and the J gene lost 4 bases, with 18 bases spanning the gap. Germline V CDR1 and CDR2: SGHRS, YFSETQ.

Of note for this clone: With the read ending 3 residues before the CDR3 end, the germline J gene is used to fill in that end. V usage is TRBV19 and J usage is TRBJ2-7, with D perhaps TRBD2 (5 bases). Deletions cut 6 bases from V and 5 bases from J, with 14 bases between. The germline gives CDR1 LNHDA, CDR2 SQIVND (reference sequence). The CDR3 runs 13 residues. The CDR3 loop reads CASSPTSIHEQYF. Incomplete CDR3 DNA: TGTGCCAGTAGCCCCACTAGTATCCACGAG.

This CDR3 reads CASSGSPGNSPLHF. CDR3 bases read: TGTGCCAGCAGTGGCTCTCCAGGAAATTCACCC. The J gene is TRBJ1-6, the V gene TRBV6-4; D is unclear. Read coverage stops 3 residues before the CDR3 terminus; the germline J gene supplies the remainder. Looked up from germline, CDR1 is MRHNA and CDR2 is SNTAGT. Trimming shortened V by 4 bases and J by 7 bases, and 11 bases separated the two germline ends. The CDR3 has 14 amino acids.

To note about this clone: The CDR3 extends 3 residues past the end of the read, so its final part is completed from the germline J gene. The chain joins TRBV20-1 to TRBJ2-7; 14 positions match TRBD2. Germline-derived CDR1 and CDR2 are DFQATT and SNEGSKA (reference sequence). The CDR3 consists of 15 residues. J gave up 4 bases and V 6 bases, and 8 bases lay outside the gene matches. This CDR3 is CSAFPGLAGVYEQYF. CDR3 DNA (partial): TGCAGTGCCTTTCCGGGACTAGCGGGAGTGTACGAG.

Details on this clone: The CDR3 goes on 3 residues after the read ends, and that part is filled in from the germline J gene. The chain couples TRBV2 to TRBJ2-7; possible D gene TRBD1, 5 bases. CDR1 SNHLY and CDR2 FYNNEI come from the germline V gene. V was pared by 6 bases and J by 0 bases, with 9 bases between. The CDR3 consists of 13 residues. CDR3 bases read: TGTGCCAGCAGAGACAGTGTCTCCTACGAG. Its protein is CASRDSVSYE. The full CDR3 sequence reads CASRDSVSYEQYF. Supplemented by reference TRBV2 and TRBJ2-7, the full variable domain reads EPEVTQTPSHQVTQMGQEVILRCVPISNHLYFYWYRQILGQKVEFLVSFYNNEISEKSEIFDDQFSVERPDGSNFTLKIRSTKLEDSAMYFCASRDSVSYEQYFGPGTRLTVT.

The CDR3 sequence: CSAARGSSYEQYF. CDR3 DNA, as far as it was read: TGCAGTGCTGCCCGGGGGTCCTCCTACGAG. The V gene is TRBV20-1, the J gene TRBJ2-7; the D gene is possibly TRBD2 (6 bases). The sequence runs out 3 residues before the end of the CDR3; the remainder is reconstructed from the germline J gene. Germline V lookup: CDR1 DFQATT, CDR2 SNEGSKA (reference sequence). V was pared by 5 bases and J by 0 bases, with 11 bases between. CDR3 length: 13 residues.

As concerns this clone: With the read ending 3 residues before the CDR3 end, the germline J gene is used to fill in that end. The chain has TRBV7-7 and TRBJ1-5; possibly TRBD1 for D (6 bases). The germline V gene encodes CDR1 SSHAT and CDR2 FNYEAQ (reference sequence). Trimming pared 5 bases from V and 4 bases from J, leaving 15 bases between. CDR3 size: 15 residues. CDR3 loop: CASSRTPGQNQPQHF. CDR3 bases read: TGTGCCAGCAGCCGTACCCCGGGACAAAATCAGCCC.

As for this clone: Read sequence stops 3 residues before the CDR3 end, and the germline J gene provides the missing end. This chain connects TRBV20-1 to TRBJ2-1; TRBD2 agrees at 13 bases. CDR1 DFQATT and CDR2 SNEGSKA come from the germline V gene (reference sequence). The ends lost 1 base at V and 8 bases at J; junction bases unmatched: 14. The CDR3 is made up of 18 amino acids. The CDR3 sequence is CSARAGRFGTSGIYEQFF. The DNA read from the CDR3 is TGCAGTGCTAGAGCTGGGAGGTTTGGGACTAGCGGGATCTATGAG.

The CDR3 DNA, read in part, is TGTGCCAGCAGCCCGGGACTAGATACG. Protein sequence: CASSPGLDT. The whole CDR3 reads CASSPGLDTQYF. This chain joins TRBV7-3 and TRBJ2-3, with D possibly matching TRBD2 (6 bases). The read terminates 3 residues before the CDR3 end, so the remaining end is supplied by the germline J gene. The CDR3 is 12 residues long. The germline gives CDR1 SGHTA, CDR2 FQGTGA. Trimming took 5 bases from V and 5 from J, leaving 8 bases between them.